Listed below are T cell receptor beta chains from one sample, sequenced in a study of T-cell reconstitution after alpha-beta-depleted transplantation in children. From the PCR reads, TCRdb called clonotypes with MiXCR, one entry per CDR3 protein. The sample gives some 200,000 distinct CDR3 sequences, around 8.9% of which show up once; 5% to 5.5% is in the top ten. The sample in question was PBMCs from the stem cell graft donor, obtained from the stem cell graft. The origin of the receptors is a human donor who donated a stem cell graft to a child with SCID. Both conserved end residues are part of each CDR3. Fields, in order: V gene, D gene, CDR3 length, J gene, clone size, CDR3 DNA, CDR3 protein. The D gene is left open where the match is weak. Not all rows give a size; the values are once, few, many and, for expanded clones, a class.

v_call: TRBV15
d_call: NA
cdr3_length: 16
j_call: TRBJ2-2
clone_size: NA
cdr3_nt: TGTGCCACCAGCAGAGGTGGGAGGTCCGACACCGGGGAGCTGTTTTTT
cdr3_aa: CATSRGGRSDTGELFF

v_call: TRBV12-3/TRBV12-4
d_call: NA
cdr3_length: 14
j_call: TRBJ1-5
clone_size: many
cdr3_nt: TGTGCCAGCAGTTTCGGGGGGAGCAATCAGCCCCAGCATTTT
cdr3_aa: CASSFGGSNQPQHF

v_call: TRBV5-4
d_call: NA
cdr3_length: 14
j_call: TRBJ2-7
clone_size: NA
cdr3_nt: TGTGCCAACAGCCCCCGCGATCGGCTCTACGAGCAGTACTTC
cdr3_aa: CANSPRDRLYEQYF

v_call: TRBV3-1
d_call: TRBD2
cdr3_length: 19
j_call: TRBJ2-3
clone_size: many
cdr3_nt: TGTGCCAGCAGCCAAGGAATTATCCGGACTAGCACGAGCACAGATACGCAGTATTTT
cdr3_aa: CASSQGIIRTSTSTDTQYF

v_call: TRBV3-1
d_call: TRBD1
cdr3_length: 15
j_call: TRBJ1-1
clone_size: many
cdr3_nt: TGTGCCAGCAGCCCCTGGGACAGCTTGAACACTGAAGCTTTCTTT
cdr3_aa: CASSPWDSLNTEAFF

v_call: TRBV5-1
d_call: TRBD1
cdr3_length: 14
j_call: TRBJ1-1
clone_size: many
cdr3_nt: TGCGCCAGCAGCGGTGGACAGGGCAACACTGAAGCTTTCTTT
cdr3_aa: CASSGGQGNTEAFF

v_call: TRBV20-1
d_call: TRBD2
cdr3_length: 13
j_call: TRBJ2-3
clone_size: many
cdr3_nt: TGCAGTGCTCATTGGCGGGGGGAAGATACGCAGTATTTT
cdr3_aa: CSAHWRGEDTQYF

v_call: TRBV7-9
d_call: NA
cdr3_length: 13
j_call: TRBJ2-1
clone_size: many
cdr3_nt: TGTGCCAGCAGCTTTTTAATGGGGCCATTGCAGTTCTTC
cdr3_aa: CASSFLMGPLQFF

v_call: TRBV4-3
d_call: TRBD2
cdr3_length: 17
j_call: TRBJ2-3
clone_size: many
cdr3_nt: TGCGCCAGCAGCCAAGGGCGAGCGGGGGCACTCACAGATACGCAGTATTTT
cdr3_aa: CASSQGRAGALTDTQYF

v_call: TRBV5-4
d_call: TRBD2
cdr3_length: 16
j_call: TRBJ2-3
clone_size: NA
cdr3_nt: TGTGCCAGCAGCTTGGCCTCTAGCGGGGACACAGATACGCAGTATTTT
cdr3_aa: CASSLASSGDTDTQYF

v_call: TRBV20-1
d_call: TRBD1
cdr3_length: 15
j_call: TRBJ2-3
clone_size: few
cdr3_nt: TGCAGTGCTAGGAGGGGGACAGGCACAGGTGATACGCAGTATTTT
cdr3_aa: CSARRGTGTGDTQYF

v_call: TRBV3-1
d_call: NA
cdr3_length: 15
j_call: TRBJ2-7
clone_size: few
cdr3_nt: TGTGCCAGCAGCTGGGCCGGGACCTCCTCCTACGAGCAGTACTTC
cdr3_aa: CASSWAGTSSYEQYF

v_call: TRBV20-1
d_call: TRBD2
cdr3_length: 16
j_call: TRBJ2-3
clone_size: NA
cdr3_nt: TGCAGTGCTAATCGGCTAGCGGGGAGCGGGAGGGATACGCAGTATTTT
cdr3_aa: CSANRLAGSGRDTQYF

v_call: TRBV5-1
d_call: TRBD2
cdr3_length: 17
j_call: TRBJ2-2
clone_size: many
cdr3_nt: TGCGCCAGCAGCTCCCATACTAGCGGGCCGAACACCGGGGAGCTGTTTTTT
cdr3_aa: CASSSHTSGPNTGELFF

v_call: TRBV20-1
d_call: NA
cdr3_length: 15
j_call: TRBJ1-2
clone_size: many
cdr3_nt: TGCAGTGCTAGAGATCGGAGTTCCGGACCGGGTGGCTACACCTTC
cdr3_aa: CSARDRSSGPGGYTF

v_call: TRBV5-1
d_call: NA
cdr3_length: 16
j_call: TRBJ1-4
clone_size: many
cdr3_nt: TGCGCCAGCAGCCCACCCCGGGGAGGGGAGAATGAAAAACTGTTTTTT
cdr3_aa: CASSPPRGGENEKLFF

v_call: TRBV21-1
d_call: NA
cdr3_length: 16
j_call: TRBJ2-1
clone_size: many
cdr3_nt: TGTGCCAGCAGCAAAGTGGCCGGACTCCCCTACAATGAGCAGTTCTTC
cdr3_aa: CASSKVAGLPYNEQFF

v_call: TRBV7-8
d_call: NA
cdr3_length: 15
j_call: TRBJ2-3
clone_size: many
cdr3_nt: TGTGCCAGCAGCTTATGGCGGCTCAACACAGATACGCAGTATTTT
cdr3_aa: CASSLWRLNTDTQYF

v_call: TRBV6-1
d_call: TRBD1
cdr3_length: 15
j_call: TRBJ2-7
clone_size: many
cdr3_nt: TGTGCCAGCAGGAGGGCCAGGGGGTGTTGCTACGAGCAGTACTTC
cdr3_aa: CASRRARGCCYEQYF

v_call: TRBV6-2/TRBV6-3
d_call: TRBD1
cdr3_length: 15
j_call: TRBJ2-2
clone_size: many
cdr3_nt: TGTGCCAGCAGGCAAACAGGGGACCGGGCTGGGGAGCTGTTTTTT
cdr3_aa: CASRQTGDRAGELFF

v_call: TRBV3-1
d_call: TRBD1
cdr3_length: 14
j_call: TRBJ1-3
clone_size: many
cdr3_nt: TGTGCCAGCAGCCGGACGGACAGGGGAAACACCATATATTTT
cdr3_aa: CASSRTDRGNTIYF

v_call: TRBV7-9
d_call: NA
cdr3_length: 13
j_call: TRBJ2-5
clone_size: many
cdr3_nt: TGTGCCAGCAGCCAGAATGGAGGGGAGACCCAGTACTTC
cdr3_aa: CASSQNGGETQYF

v_call: TRBV5-1
d_call: NA
cdr3_length: 17
j_call: TRBJ2-2
clone_size: many
cdr3_nt: TGCGCCAGCAGCTTGGACCCAACCGGGCGGGCCTCCGGGGAGCTGTTTTTT
cdr3_aa: CASSLDPTGRASGELFF

v_call: TRBV28
d_call: TRBD2
cdr3_length: 16
j_call: TRBJ2-1
clone_size: many
cdr3_nt: TGTGCCAGCAGTTTAGGAGCGGGGGGGGATTACAATGAGCAGTTCTTC
cdr3_aa: CASSLGAGGDYNEQFF

v_call: TRBV5-1
d_call: NA
cdr3_length: 15
j_call: TRBJ2-1
clone_size: few
cdr3_nt: TGCGCCAGCAGCTTGGGTAGTAACAGACCTAATGAGCAGTTCTTC
cdr3_aa: CASSLGSNRPNEQFF

v_call: TRBV21-1
d_call: NA
cdr3_length: 16
j_call: TRBJ2-7
clone_size: many
cdr3_nt: TGTGCCAGCAGCAAAGCGAGTCGACGGAGACAGTACGAGCAGTACTTC
cdr3_aa: CASSKASRRRQYEQYF

v_call: TRBV5-1
d_call: NA
cdr3_length: 16
j_call: TRBJ2-3
clone_size: many
cdr3_nt: TGCGCCAGCAGCTTGAGGGACACCTTGCTCACAGATACGCAGTATTTT
cdr3_aa: CASSLRDTLLTDTQYF

v_call: TRBV5-1
d_call: NA
cdr3_length: 13
j_call: TRBJ1-2
clone_size: many
cdr3_nt: TGCGCCAGCAGCTTGGCAGGGTTCTCTGGCTACACCTTC
cdr3_aa: CASSLAGFSGYTF

v_call: TRBV29-1
d_call: TRBD1
cdr3_length: 13
j_call: TRBJ1-2
clone_size: many
cdr3_nt: TGCAGCGTCGCGGACAGGCCCCAATATGGCTACACCTTC
cdr3_aa: CSVADRPQYGYTF

v_call: TRBV28
d_call: NA
cdr3_length: 14
j_call: TRBJ1-2
clone_size: NA
cdr3_nt: TGTGCCAGCAGTTTCGTCCAGGGAAACTATGGCTACACCTTC
cdr3_aa: CASSFVQGNYGYTF

v_call: TRBV5-1
d_call: TRBD1
cdr3_length: 12
j_call: TRBJ2-1
clone_size: many
cdr3_nt: TGCGCCAGCCGGGACAGGGCTAGACTGCAGTTCTTC
cdr3_aa: CASRDRARLQFF

v_call: TRBV3-1
d_call: NA
cdr3_length: 13
j_call: TRBJ2-3
clone_size: many
cdr3_nt: TGTGCCAGCAGCCAAGTGGTGGGTGATACGCAGTATTTT
cdr3_aa: CASSQVVGDTQYF

v_call: TRBV3-1
d_call: TRBD2
cdr3_length: 15
j_call: TRBJ2-1
clone_size: many
cdr3_nt: TGTGCCAGCAGCCAGGGAAGGGAGGGTAACAATGAGCAGTTCTTC
cdr3_aa: CASSQGREGNNEQFF